The present TCR beta chain was sequenced within a study of T cell responses to AZD1222 COVID-19 vaccine. As to this clone: The target antigen is unknown.

The data were produced by immunoSEQ multiplex PCR, yet TCRdb's version contains in-frame clones alone and is incomplete. The sample contains about 170,000 clones, over 90% of which appear only once. The study, taken as a whole, reports: Recipients of AZD1222 seropositive at baseline numbered only 5 to 7. Repertoire sampling was restricted to post-peak T cell response timepoints.

Between the trimmed V and J ends, which lost 6 bases and 6 bases, there was a span of 5 bases. There are 10 residues in the CDR3. The germline gives CDR1 ENHRY, CDR2 SYGVKD. The sample consisted of peripheral blood, taken on day 0 of AZD1222 vaccination. V usage is TRBV10-3 and J usage is TRBJ1-2, with D uncertain. The source of this sequence is an adult in good health. CDR3 sequence: CAIRDHGYTF. CDR3 DNA sequence: TGTGCCATCAGGGACCATGGCTACACCTTC.